This TCR beta chain comes out of a study of early T cells in non-severe SARS-CoV-2 infection. This clonotype was recorded at least ten times. TCRdb reprocessed the 5' RACE reads via MiXCR and lists one record per CDR3 protein. Of tens of thousands of distinct CDR3 sequences listed, 10% to 15% are singletons. The TCR originated in an adult who was a healthcare worker with PCR-confirmed SARS-CoV-2 infection or an uninfected control (not recorded which). The sequenced sample was whole blood.

The CDR3 here is CSWASGTTDTQYF. In nucleotides, the CDR3 is TGCAGTTGGGCGAGCGGAACTACAGATACGCAGTATTTT. The chain is built from TRBV20-1 and TRBJ2-3; tentative D call: TRBD2 (5 bases). Per the germline V gene, CDR1 is DFQATT and CDR2 is SNEGSKA (reference sequence). The length of the CDR3 is 13 residues. V lost 8 bases and J lost 3, with 15 bases in between.